This T cell receptor beta chain originates from a study of T cell repertoires in cytomegalovirus infection. Study background: Through public TCR beta signatures, both CMV infection and matching HLA type were indicated.

Overall study findings and caveats: In two of eight donors, the top clonotype was HLA-C-restricted CMV-specific. The cumulative frequency of public TCR beta families distinguished individuals who carried CMV together with the relevant HLA.

TCRdb re-analysed the reads in MiXCR, keeping a single row per CDR3 protein. The sample gives under 850,000 distinct CDR3 sequences, around 35% of which show up once; roughly 18% is in the top ten. In the case of this clonotype: No antigen is known for it.

The ends lost 5 bases at V and 3 bases at J; junction bases unmatched: 7. The germline gives CDR1 SGHTA, CDR2 FQGNSA. This CDR3 comprises 14 residues. This specimen was cultured PBMCs, taken from culture after CMV antigen stimulation. The chain joins TRBV7-2 to TRBJ2-7; 7 bases match TRBD1. The source is a human donor in good health (CMV status not recorded). Some clones in this sample may be carry-over from other donors' samples. The CDR3 protein is CASSPMTGLYEQYF. The DNA of the CDR3 is TGTGCCAGCAGCCCGATGACAGGGCTCTACGAGCAGTACTTC.